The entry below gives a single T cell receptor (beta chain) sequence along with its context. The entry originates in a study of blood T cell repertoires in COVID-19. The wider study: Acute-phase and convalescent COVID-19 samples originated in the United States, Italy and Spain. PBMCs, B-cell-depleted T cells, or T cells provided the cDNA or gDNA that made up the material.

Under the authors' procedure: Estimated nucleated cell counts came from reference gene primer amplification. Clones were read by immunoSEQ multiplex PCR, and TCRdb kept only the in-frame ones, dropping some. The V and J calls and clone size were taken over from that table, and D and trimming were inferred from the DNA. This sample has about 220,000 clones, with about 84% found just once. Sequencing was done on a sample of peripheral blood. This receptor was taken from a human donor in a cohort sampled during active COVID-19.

CDR3 sequence: CASSTQGPGYEQYF. The CDR3 coding sequence is TGCGCCAGCAGCACACAGGGGCCGGGCTACGAGCAGTACTTC. V usage is TRBV10-2 and J usage is TRBJ2-7, with 7 nucleotides matching TRBD1. Trimming took 6 bases from V and 3 from J; bases not matched to a gene: 8. The CDR3 is 14 residues long. CDR1 and CDR2 (germline): WSHSY, SAAADI.